This TCR beta chain was obtained from a study of shared clonotypes between healthy human individuals. The CDR3 has 12 amino acids. V was clipped by 0 bases and J by 11 bases, with 10 bases between them. Produced via immunoSEQ multiplex PCR; TCRdb's table is partial and in-frame only. The sample has some 500,000 clones, around 96% seen once. The V gene is TRBV23-1, the J gene TRBJ2-5; D remains unclear. TRBV23-1 is classed as an ORF, of uncertain function. The source material was naive CD4+ T cells sorted from blood. The subset denotes: CD45RA+ positively selected. The sequence was obtained from a woman between 25 and 40 years old in good health. CDR3 DNA: TGCGCCAGCAGTCAATCGTCAAAGGTGCAGTACTTC. It specifies CASSQSSKVQYF.